Sequencing of this T cell receptor beta chain was carried out in a study of blood T cell repertoires in COVID-19. As for the study in general: Nucleic acid was either cDNA or gDNA, and it came from T cells, B-cell-depleted T cells, or PBMCs.

Trimming cost V 5 bases and J 6 bases, with 14 bases left between them. The germline V gene has CDR1 MDHEN and CDR2 SYDVKM. The CDR3 totals 15 residues. This clone has a single count. This table comes from immunoSEQ multiplex PCR, and its TCRdb copy is limited to in-frame clones, with some not included. The table lists 70,000 or so clones, around 80% of them singletons. This TCR derives from a man aged 50-59 years with COVID-19, enrolled during active disease. Source material: peripheral blood. The chain combines TRBV28 with TRBJ1-6, with TRBD1 as a possible D gene (5 bases). CDR3 residues: CASSKIGGTNSPLHF. The CDR3 nucleotides read TGTGCCAGCAGTAAGATTGGGGGGACTAATTCACCCCTCCACTTT.